The T cell receptor (beta chain) described here comes from a study of OX40 agonist ivuxolimab in advanced cancers. Here immunoSEQ multiplex PCR was the method, and the copy in TCRdb shows in-frame clones only, minus some. The sample has around 40,000 clones, 65% to 90% seen once. Germline V gene sequence: CDR1 MNHNS, CDR2 SASEGT. V was clipped by 5 bases and J by 4 bases; unmatched bases: 11. This CDR3 comprises 15 residues. Sampled blood was obtained at baseline, cycle 4 day 1, and cycle 7 day 1. The receptor was derived from an adult with an advanced solid tumor such as melanoma, head and neck, liver or kidney cancer. The V gene is TRBV6-1, the J gene TRBJ2-7, with TRBD1 matching 7 bases. Here the sequenced sample was CD4+ or CD8+ T cells sorted from blood, taken in a trial of the OX40 agonist ivuxolimab. This CDR3 reads CASSKQGPPTYEQYF. CDR3 DNA sequence: TGTGCCAGCAGTAAACAGGGGCCCCCCACATACGAGCAGTACTTC.